Detailed here is one TCR beta chain. The sample is drawn from a study of long-term antiretroviral therapy in people with HIV. The CDR3 contains 15 residues. Germline V gives CDR1 SGHTA, CDR2 FQGNSA. V was pared by 3 bases and J by 4 bases, with 6 bases of the junction left unmatched. The assay used was immunoSEQ (version v3.0), run at survey level. Measured with immunoSEQ multiplex PCR; TCRdb has only the in-frame clones, and not every one. The data hold tens of thousands of clones, with roughly 93% observed a single time. This specimen was unsorted PBMCs, taken about 9.1 years after starting antiretroviral therapy. The TCR comes from a man aged 25 to 40 with HIV. V and J are TRBV7-2 and TRBJ1-5, with TRBD1 matching 7 bases. CDR3 region: CASSFQWTGNQPQHF. The CDR3 coding sequence is TGTGCCAGCAGCTTCCAATGGACAGGTAATCAGCCCCAGCATTTT.